This T cell receptor beta chain was retrieved from a study of shared clonotypes between healthy human individuals. On the study more broadly: Per-donor plates numbered three CD4 naive, three CD4 memory, two CD8 naive and one CD8 memory.

The protocol was immunoSEQ multiplex PCR, while the TCRdb copy is restricted to in-frame clones and leaves out a portion. The top ten clones hold over 0.12% of a sample with roughly 2.5 million clones, 90% to 95% of them seen once. Whole-study results and caveats: Memory subsets had estimated richness that was generally smaller than that of naive subsets.

CDR1 and CDR2 from the germline V gene are LGHNT and FRNRAP. The CDR3 has 17 residues. The V end was cut by 6 bases, the J end by 0 bases, with 20 bases between. This clone was counted once. What it recognizes is unknown. The sample consisted of naive CD4+ T cells sorted from blood. The sample's subset: CD45RA+ positively selected. The chain employs TRBV12-5 and TRBJ1-2, with D hard to call. This clonotype was obtained from a man between 18 and 29 years old in good health. The CDR3 is CASGTVVFDGPNYGYTF. The CDR3 nucleotides read TGTGCTAGTGGCACCGTTGTATTTGATGGCCCTAACTATGGCTACACCTTC.